This T cell receptor (beta chain) was identified during a study of breast tumors, draining lymph nodes, adjacent tissues. Study outcomes and limitations: Luminal-like breast cancer showed significantly greater tumor-nontumor repertoire similarity than basal-like breast cancer did. Data only fit, rather than demonstrated, lymph node origin of most tumor T cells. Tumor TCR diversity was below lymph nodes but above nontumor tissue.

The lymph nodes were axillary draining lymph nodes from breast cancer patients. TCRdb reprocessed the multiplex PCR reads via MiXCR and lists one record per CDR3 protein. This table holds tens of thousands of distinct CDR3 sequences, around 20% found once. The CDR3 is 16 amino acids. Trimming cost V 2 bases and J 1 base; bases outside gene matches: 2. Germline V gene sequence: CDR1 SGHRS, CDR2 YFSETQ. This clonotype was counted many times. Its antigen is not known. Sequenced input: axillary lymph node tissue. The clonotype was recovered from a female donor with breast cancer. Some clones in this sample may be carry-over from other donors' samples. V gene TRBV5-1 combines with J gene TRBJ2-2; 10 nucleotides match TRBD2. This chain's CDR3 is CASSLVAGGNTGELFF. Written as DNA, the CDR3 is TGCGCCAGCAGCTTAGTAGCGGGAGGGAACACCGGGGAGCTGTTTTTT.